The 5 T cell receptor beta chains in this list originate from one sample, sequenced in a study of metastatic and nonmetastatic thyroid tumors. Thyroid surgery took place with no prior treatment in any patient. With MiXCR, TCRdb called clones anew from the PCR reads. The repertoire holds 30,000 to 35,000 clones, with 20% to 25% as singletons. Sequencing used tumor tissue. The origin of the receptors is a male donor with papillary thyroid cancer or a benign thyroid nodule (not recorded which). Some clones in this sample may be carry-over from other donors' samples.

This clone was seen ten or more times. This rearrangement joins TRBV2 to TRBJ1-1; no clear D gene. The germline V gene encodes CDR1 SNHLY and CDR2 FYNNEI. The germline V and J ends were trimmed by 5 bases and 0 bases, with 10 bases remaining between them. This CDR3 is built from 14 residues. CDR3 region: CASSFRTVNTEAFF. In nucleotides, the CDR3 is TGTGCCAGCAGTTTCCGGACTGTGAACACTGAAGCTTTCTTT.

This clone has at least ten counts. A much larger clone differs by one base, so this may be a read error. The rearrangement uses TRBV4-1 and TRBJ1-4; no firm D call. V lost 1 base and J 10 bases, leaving 13 bases between the germline ends. Germline CDR1 and CDR2: MGHRA and YSYEKL. The CDR3 contains 14 residues. For the CDR3, the DNA is TGCGCCAGCAGCCAAGGGACCTTTAGTGGAAAACTGTTTTTT. This translates into CASSQGTFSGKLFF.

This clone came up a few times. The V gene is TRBV6-1, the J gene TRBJ2-7; D call uncertain. Germline loops: CDR1 MNHNS, CDR2 SASEGT. V was trimmed by 2 bases and J by 0 bases, leaving 8 bases between them. CDR3 length: 14 amino acids. The CDR3 DNA reads TGTGCCAGCAGTGAACGGCTAGACTCCTACGAGCAGTACTTC. Translated, it gives CASSERLDSYEQYF.

This clone has ten or more counts. Written as DNA, the CDR3 is TGTGCCAGCAGCTCCCGGGGGGAGGGTTACGAGCAGTACTTC. Its translation: CASSSRGEGYEQYF. This chain links TRBV11-2 with TRBJ2-7; 7 bases map to TRBD2. V was pared by 4 bases and J by 4 bases, with 7 bases of the junction left unmatched. The CDR3 runs 14 residues. In germline, CDR1 is SGHAT, CDR2 FQNNGV.

The rearrangement joins TRBV20-1 to TRBJ1-5, with D hard to call. V lost 2 bases to trimming and J lost 0 bases, with 14 bases between them. The CDR3 extends over 16 amino acids. CDR1 DFQATT and CDR2 SNEGSKA come from the germline V gene (reference sequence). The CDR3 loop is CSARRFPEDSNQPQHF. The CDR3 nucleotides are TGCAGTGCTAGAAGGTTCCCGGAAGATAGCAATCAGCCCCAGCATTTT.